Listed below are T cell receptor beta chains from one sample, sequenced in a study of T-cell reconstitution after alpha-beta-depleted transplantation in children. TCRdb recomputed calls from the PCR reads with MiXCR, one row per CDR3 protein. The repertoire has around 250,000 distinct CDR3 sequences, just under 8.5% of them found once; the top ten carry approximately 6%. The source material was PBMCs, mostly from graft donor cells, sampled 180 days after TCRalphabeta/CD19-depleted stem cell transplant. The receptor source for this set is a male patient aged 10 to 17 who had a stem cell transplant for acute lymphoblastic leukemia, so the T cells may come from the graft donor. CDR3s include the opening cysteine and the closing phenylalanine or tryptophan. A D gene is named only where the DNA matches it firmly. Size is stated for part of the rows, as once, few or many counts, or as a class when the clone is expanded.

many	TRBV5-1	TRBD1	TRBJ2-7	TGCGCCAGCAGCTTAGGGGACAGGGCCTACGAGCAGTACTTC	CASSLGDRAYEQYF
few	TRBV5-5	TRBD2	TRBJ2-7	TGTGCCAGCAGGCTAGCGGTACCCTACGAGCAGTACTTC	CASRLAVPYEQYF
many	TRBV6-4	NA	TRBJ2-1	TGTGCCAATCCGGGACCTGGCGACAAAAAGTACAATGAGCAGTTCTTC	CANPGPGDKKYNEQFF
many	TRBV4-2	TRBD2	TRBJ2-1	TGTGCCAGCAGCCAAGGGGGAGCCGGGACTAGGGCCAATGAGCAGTTCTTC	CASSQGGAGTRANEQFF
many	TRBV12-3/TRBV12-4	TRBD1	TRBJ2-7	TGTGCCAGCACCTGGGGACAGGGGACATCATTAGGGAGGGAGCAGTACTTC	CASTWGQGTSLGREQYF
many	TRBV28	NA	TRBJ2-4	TGTGCCAGCAGGACCCAACCCGGTGGAATTCAGTACTTC	CASRTQPGGIQYF
many	TRBV3-1	NA	TRBJ2-7	TGTGCCAGCAGCCCGACTACCTCCTACGAGCAGTACTTC	CASSPTTSYEQYF
many	TRBV5-1	NA	TRBJ1-2	TGCGCCAGCAGCTTGGGGGATAACTATGGCTACACCTTC	CASSLGDNYGYTF
many	TRBV5-5	TRBD2	TRBJ2-3	TGTGCCAGCAGCTTGGCGCCCGGGACTAGCGGGAGGTATTTT	CASSLAPGTSGRYF
many	TRBV12-3/TRBV12-4	NA	TRBJ2-1	TGTGCCAGCAGTTTTGGTGTCGACAATGAGCAGTTCTTC	CASSFGVDNEQFF
many	TRBV20-1	NA	TRBJ1-3	TGCAGTGCTAGAATCCGGGGGCAAGGAAACACCATATATTTT	CSARIRGQGNTIYF
many	TRBV20-1	TRBD2	TRBJ2-3	TGCAGCCCGGGACTAGCGGGGACAGATACGCAGTATTTT	CSPGLAGTDTQYF
many	TRBV7-9	TRBD2	TRBJ2-5	TGTGCCAGCAGCGGCGGGACTAGGGTAACGCAGACCCAGTACTTC	CASSGGTRVTQTQYF
many	TRBV28	NA	TRBJ1-2	TGTGCCACCCGGGACGCTGGACCGGGGGGCTACACCTTC	CATRDAGPGGYTF
many	TRBV7-8	NA	TRBJ2-2	TGTGCCAGCAGCTTACACGGGGAGCTGTTTTTT	CASSLHGELFF
many	TRBV7-7	TRBD2	TRBJ2-7	TGTGCCAGCAGCCCGGGGGGGAGACACTACGAGCAGTACTTC	CASSPGGRHYEQYF
NA	TRBV18	TRBD1	TRBJ2-7	TGTGCCAGCTCACCACAGGGGGCCGGGTACGACCAGTACTTC	CASSPQGAGYDQYF
many	TRBV28	TRBD1	TRBJ2-1	TGTGCCAGCAGTTCGACAGGGGTAGAGAATGAGCAGTTCTTC	CASSSTGVENEQFF
many	TRBV6-5	NA	TRBJ2-5	TGTGCCAGCAGTTACAGGGTGAACCAAGAGACCCAGTACTTC	CASSYRVNQETQYF
many	TRBV7-9	TRBD1	TRBJ1-1	TGTGCCAGCAGCACCCGGGACAGGGAGGGAGCTGGAGTGAACACTGAAGCTTTCTTT	CASSTRDREGAGVNTEAFF
few	TRBV7-9	TRBD1	TRBJ2-7	TGTGCCAGCAGCTTATGGACAGGCCCTCCGGGCGAGCAGTACTTC	CASSLWTGPPGEQYF
many	TRBV9	NA	TRBJ2-3	TGTGCCAGCAGCGTAGAGGGGGGGGGCATGACAGATACGCAGTATTTT	CASSVEGGGMTDTQYF
many	TRBV28	TRBD1	TRBJ2-5	TGTGCCAGCGGGGACAGGCTGCAGACCCAGTACTTC	CASGDRLQTQYF
many	TRBV2	NA	TRBJ2-1	TGTGCCAGCAGTGTAACCGGCTATGAGCAGTTCTTC	CASSVTGYEQFF
many	TRBV5-1	NA	TRBJ2-1	TGCGCCAGCAGCTTGGTGGACCCTTCCTACAATGAGCAGTTCTTC	CASSLVDPSYNEQFF
many	TRBV28	NA	TRBJ2-1	TGTGCCATCAGTCGACTGTATGAGCAGTTCTTC	CAISRLYEQFF
many	TRBV20-1	TRBD1	TRBJ2-1	TGCAGTAGGGACAGGGGTCACAATGAGCAGTTCTTC	CSRDRGHNEQFF
NA	TRBV7-8	NA	TRBJ1-2	TGTGCCAGCAGCTTCCGGCTTAACTATGGCTACACCTTC	CASSFRLNYGYTF
many	TRBV20-1	TRBD2	TRBJ2-2	TGCAGTGCTAGAGCCCCGAAGACTAGCGGGAGGGTCACCGGGGAGCTGTTTTTT	CSARAPKTSGRVTGELFF
many	TRBV9	NA	TRBJ2-7	TGTGCCAGCAGCCCGGGACACAATTTCTACGAGCAGTACTTC	CASSPGHNFYEQYF
many	TRBV15	NA	TRBJ2-6	TGTGCCACCAGCGCGTGGGGCGCTGGGGCCAACGTCCTGACTTTC	CATSAWGAGANVLTF
many	TRBV7-3	NA	TRBJ1-1	TGTGCCAGCAGCTTATCCGCAGGACCGTCTGAAGCTTTCTTT	CASSLSAGPSEAFF
many	TRBV7-9	NA	TRBJ2-1	TGTGCCAGCAGCTTTTGGGCAGTCAATGAGCAGTTCTTC	CASSFWAVNEQFF
NA	TRBV15	NA	TRBJ2-5	TGTGCCACCAGCAGATCAGCCGGAGAGACCCAGTACTTC	CATSRSAGETQYF
few	TRBV29-1	TRBD1	TRBJ2-7	TGCAGCGTTGATGGTGGACAGGGCCCCTACGAGCAGTACTTC	CSVDGGQGPYEQYF
many	TRBV10-3	NA	TRBJ2-5	TGTGCCATCAGAAAACAGGGAAGAGATGAGACCCAGTACTTC	CAIRKQGRDETQYF
many	TRBV28	TRBD1	TRBJ1-5	TGTGCCAGCACGGACAGGGGGCCAGGCAATCAGCCCCAGCATTTT	CASTDRGPGNQPQHF
many	TRBV12-3/TRBV12-4	NA	TRBJ1-3	TGTGCCAGCAGTCTCCGAGACTCTGGAAACACCATATATTTT	CASSLRDSGNTIYF
many	TRBV7-3	NA	TRBJ2-6	TGTGCCAGCAGCCCCTCGGGGGCTGGGGCCAACGTCCTGACTTTC	CASSPSGAGANVLTF
many	TRBV25-1	TRBD1	TRBJ1-2	TGTGCCAGCACGCAGGACAGGGGCTATGGCTACACCTTC	CASTQDRGYGYTF
many	TRBV20-1	TRBD2	TRBJ2-5	TGCAGTGCCACACTAGCGGGAGGAGGGGAGACCCAGTACTTC	CSATLAGGGETQYF
many	TRBV6-1	TRBD1	TRBJ1-2	TGTGCCAGCAGTGAAGGACAGGGGGCAGGAGCCTATGGCTACACCTTC	CASSEGQGAGAYGYTF
many	TRBV4-3	TRBD1	TRBJ2-5	TGCGCCAGCAGCCCTGGGACAGCGTACCAAGAGACCCAGTACTTC	CASSPGTAYQETQYF
many	TRBV29-1	TRBD2	TRBJ2-6	TGCAGCGTTGAAGATCGCAGGGAGGGCGCTGGGGCCAACGTCCTGACTTTC	CSVEDRREGAGANVLTF
many	TRBV10-3	NA	TRBJ1-3	TGTGCCATCGGCAGGGACTCTGGAAACACCATATATTTT	CAIGRDSGNTIYF
NA	TRBV20-1	NA	TRBJ2-2	TGCAGTGCTAGGTTTAGGGTCGCGAACACCGGGGAGCTGTTTTTT	CSARFRVANTGELFF
many	TRBV19	NA	TRBJ1-4	TGTGCCAGTAGTATCTTGACGGCTCCAACTAATGAAAAACTGTTTTTT	CASSILTAPTNEKLFF
NA	TRBV11-2	TRBD1	TRBJ1-6	TGTGCCAGCAGCTTAGACAGGGGGAGCTCACCCGTCCACTTT	CASSLDRGSSPVHF
NA	TRBV6-5	NA	TRBJ2-1	TGTGCCAGCAGTTACGCGGGAAAGGCTAATGAGCAGTTCTTC	CASSYAGKANEQFF
many	TRBV5-1	NA	TRBJ2-3	TGCGCCAGCACCCCGACGGCACTCGATACGCAGTATTTT	CASTPTALDTQYF
many	TRBV10-3	NA	TRBJ2-1	TGTGCCATCAGTGACCGAAACAATGAGCAGTTCTTC	CAISDRNNEQFF
many	TRBV12-3/TRBV12-4	TRBD1	TRBJ1-2	TGTGCTAATCTTGGACAGGGGTATGGCTACACCTTC	CANLGQGYGYTF
many	TRBV9	NA	TRBJ2-5	TGTGCCAGCAGCGTAGGAGACAGCCAAGAGACCCAGTACTTC	CASSVGDSQETQYF
NA	TRBV20-1	TRBD1	TRBJ1-6	TGCAGTGCTAGAGATAGCGCGACAGGGCCTAATTCACCCCTCCACTTT	CSARDSATGPNSPLHF
many	TRBV20-1	NA	TRBJ2-3	TGCAGTGCTAGAATGACAAATACGCAGTATTTT	CSARMTNTQYF
many	TRBV7-2	TRBD1	TRBJ2-3	TGTGCCAGCAGCTCCGGACAGGGGCAGTACCTAGTTACGCAGTATTTT	CASSSGQGQYLVTQYF
many	TRBV3-1	NA	TRBJ2-1	TGTGCCAGCAGCCAGGTGCCGGGCCATGGGGAGCAGTTCTTC	CASSQVPGHGEQFF
many	TRBV7-9	NA	TRBJ2-5	TGTGCCAGCAGCGATGCGGGGATACAAGAGACCCAGTACTTC	CASSDAGIQETQYF